The 28 T cell receptor beta chains listed next were all sequenced from one sample in a study of blood T cell repertoires in COVID-19. Produced via immunoSEQ multiplex PCR; TCRdb's table is partial and in-frame only. Of 100,000 or so clones in the sample, about 83% were seen once. Sequencing input: peripheral blood. The receptors were sampled from a man in his 70s with active or convalescent COVID-19.

This chain joins TRBV5-1 and TRBJ2-2; tentative D call: TRBD1 (6 bases). V lost 4 bases to trimming and J lost 0 bases, with 10 bases between them. The V gene's germline CDR1 is SGHRS and CDR2 YFSETQ. The CDR3 covers 15 residues. This chain's CDR3 is CASSRDTSNTGELFF. CDR3 nucleotide sequence: TGCGCCAGCAGCCGGGACACTTCGAACACCGGGGAGCTGTTTTTT.

V gene TRBV30 combines with J gene TRBJ1-1; 7 bases line up with TRBD1. Unmatched junction bases numbered 7, after V lost 0 bases and J lost 6 bases. This CDR3 region has 14 residues. Looked up from germline, CDR1 is GTSNPN and CDR2 is SVGIG (reference sequence). This chain's CDR3 is CAWSVLQGVSEAFF. CDR3 DNA: TGTGCCTGGAGTGTTCTGCAGGGGGTATCTGAAGCTTTCTTT.

The V and J genes are TRBV28 and TRBJ1-1; D is perhaps TRBD1 (5 bases). The V end was cut by 3 bases, the J end by 4 bases, with 12 bases between. The germline V gene has CDR1 MDHEN and CDR2 SYDVKM. CDR3 length equals 14 residues. CDR3 sequence (DNA): TGTGCCAGCAGTTTGCGGCAGGGTTTCACTGAAGCTTTCTTT. As protein: CASSLRQGFTEAFF.

The chain links TRBV9 to TRBJ1-1, with D possibly TRBD1 on 6 matching bases. Trimming removed 4 bases from V and 4 bases from J, with 20 bases in between. Germline V CDR1 and CDR2: SGDLS, YYNGEE. The CDR3 spans 16 residues. DNA for the CDR3: TGTGCCAGCAGCACATCCTTGGGGGGGCTGGGCACTGAAGCTTTCTTT. Amino acid sequence: CASSTSLGGLGTEAFF.

The chain combines TRBV10-3 with TRBJ2-1; tentatively, D is TRBD1 (5 bases). V was shortened by 7 bases and J by 1 base, with 11 bases between the two germline ends. The CDR3 totals 14 residues. Germline V gene sequence: CDR1 ENHRY, CDR2 SYGVKD. This CDR3 is CAINKGVSYNEQFF. The DNA for the CDR3 is TGTGCCATCAACAAAGGGGTGTCCTACAATGAGCAGTTCTTC.

The rearrangement links TRBV19 to TRBJ1-6; D unclear. The CDR3 has 13 residues. Per the germline V gene, CDR1 is LNHDA and CDR2 is SQIVND (reference sequence). V lost 6 bases to trimming and J lost 8 bases, with 11 bases between them. The CDR3 DNA reads as TGTGCCAGTAGCGGCATAGCCGATTCACCCCTCCACTTT. This codes for CASSGIADSPLHF. Based on the CDR3 plus reference TRBV19 and TRBJ1-6, the full variable domain is DGGITQSPKYLFRKEGQNVTLSCEQNLNHDAMYWYRQDPGQGLRLIYYSQIVNDFQKGDIAEGYSVSREKKESFPLTVTSAQKNPTAFYLCASSGIADSPLHFGNGTRLTVT.

The V and J genes are TRBV2 and TRBJ1-4; a weak D match, TRBD1 (6 bases). Between the trimmed V and J ends, which lost 5 bases and 6 bases, there was a span of 13 bases. CDR1 SNHLY and CDR2 FYNNEI come from the germline V gene. The CDR3 covers 14 residues. The chain's CDR3 is CASSRGRGDEKLFF. DNA of the CDR3: TGTGCCAGCAGTCGCGGGAGGGGGGATGAAAAACTGTTTTTT.

The J gene is TRBJ2-1, the V gene TRBV3-1 (or the pseudogene TRBV3-2); 11 nucleotides align to TRBD2. This CDR3 region has 16 residues. Trimming removed 6 bases from V and 6 bases from J; junction bases left unmatched: 10. Germline values: CDR1 LGHDT, CDR2 YNNKEL (reference sequence). The CDR3 here is CASSSGLAGYLNEQFF. CDR3 nucleotide sequence: TGTGCCAGCAGTTCCGGACTAGCGGGCTACCTCAATGAGCAGTTCTTC.

The chain carries TRBV28 and TRBJ2-7; 13 bases align to TRBD2. Trimming cost V 8 bases and J 2 bases; bases outside gene matches: 3. Germline V CDR1 and CDR2: MDHEN, SYDVKM. This CDR3 contains 14 residues. The CDR3: CASGTSGAPYEQYF. CDR3 sequence (DNA): TGTGCCAGCGGGACTAGCGGGGCGCCCTACGAGCAGTACTTC.

The rearrangement joins TRBV2 to TRBJ2-3, with D tentatively TRBD2 (5 bases). Germline lookup yields CDR1 SNHLY and CDR2 FYNNEI. V lost 5 bases and J 2 bases, leaving 11 bases between the germline ends. The CDR3 contains 14 residues. The CDR3 region has the DNA TGTGCCAGCAGTCTAGCAGCCTTCACAGATACGCAGTATTTT. This codes for CASSLAAFTDTQYF. Combining the CDR3 with reference TRBV2 and TRBJ2-3 gives the whole variable domain EPEVTQTPSHQVTQMGQEVILRCVPISNHLYFYWYRQILGQKVEFLVSFYNNEISEKSEIFDDQFSVERPDGSNFTLKIRSTKLEDSAMYFCASSLAAFTDTQYFGPGTRLTVL.

The chain has TRBV27 and TRBJ2-7, with D perhaps matching TRBD2 (5 bases). Germline-derived CDR1 and CDR2 are MNHEY and SMNVEV (reference sequence). This CDR3 spans 14 amino acids. Trimming removed 5 bases at V and 2 bases at J, with 13 bases between. CDR3 in amino acids: CASSRPPGTYEQYF. The CDR3 DNA reads as TGTGCCAGCAGTCGTCCGCCCGGGACCTACGAGCAGTACTTC.

This rearrangement joins TRBV28 to TRBJ2-5, with 8 bases fitting TRBD2. CDR1 and CDR2 (germline): MDHEN, SYDVKM. The CDR3 contains 14 residues. Germline trimming cut 8 bases from V and 0 bases from J; bases unmatched to any gene: 5. In DNA, the CDR3 is TGTGCCAGCCAGACTAGCGCGTACCAAGAGACCCAGTACTTC. Translation: CASQTSAYQETQYF.

The rearrangement links TRBV3-1 (or the pseudogene TRBV3-2) to TRBJ1-1; D uncertain. Germline loops: CDR1 LGHDT, CDR2 YNNKEL (reference sequence). The CDR3 consists of 13 residues. Trimming pared 7 bases from V and 0 bases from J, leaving 9 bases between. This CDR3 reads CASTHGLNTEAFF. CDR3 sequence (DNA): TGTGCCAGCACCCACGGGTTGAACACTGAAGCTTTCTTT.

The sample holds many counts of this clone. The CDR3 DNA reads as TGTGCCAGCTCACGGGACATCACAACTAATGAAAAACTGTTTTTT. Amino acids: CASSRDITTNEKLFF. This sequence joins TRBV18 and TRBJ1-4; weak D call: TRBD1 (6 bases). Deletions cut 4 bases from V and 0 bases from J, with 9 bases between. The CDR3 is 15 residues long. The germline gives CDR1 KGHSH, CDR2 LQKENI.

This clone was counted at least ten times. The chain is built from TRBV5-1 and TRBJ2-1, with 8 bases fitting TRBD1. This CDR3 is 14 amino acids long. CDR1 and CDR2 (germline): SGHRS, YFSETQ. Losses at the gene ends were 1 base for V and 8 bases for J; bases not matched to a gene: 5. CDR3 coding DNA: TGCGCCAGCAGCTTGCGACAGGGGTTCTATGAGCAGTTCTTC. Translated, it gives CASSLRQGFYEQFF.

This sequence joins TRBV2 and TRBJ1-2, with no clear D. Germline-derived CDR1 and CDR2 are SNHLY and FYNNEI. V was cut by 7 bases and J by 4 bases, with 10 bases left in between. The CDR3 covers 12 residues. CDR3 sequence reads: CASTEIPYGYTF. Written as DNA, the CDR3 is TGTGCCAGCACCGAGATTCCCTATGGCTACACCTTC. Full variable domain (remainder filled in from reference TRBV2 and TRBJ1-2): EPEVTQTPSHQVTQMGQEVILRCVPISNHLYFYWYRQILGQKVEFLVSFYNNEISEKSEIFDDQFSVERPDGSNFTLKIRSTKLEDSAMYFCASTEIPYGYTFGSGTRLTVV.

The CDR3 DNA is TGTGCCAGCAGTTACGGACAGGGTCCGGATACGCAGTATTTT. It is translated as CASSYGQGPDTQYF. The chain recombines TRBV6-5 with TRBJ2-3; 8 bases match TRBD1. CDR1 and CDR2 (germline): MNHEY, SVGAGI. The CDR3 spans 14 residues. The V segment lost 2 bases and the J segment 6 bases; nucleotides outside the gene matches: 4.

This clone was seen many times. The chain carries TRBV18 and TRBJ1-6, with 10 bases lining up with TRBD1. Germline values: CDR1 KGHSH, CDR2 LQKENI. With 3 bases clipped from V and 8 bases from J, the junction kept 4 bases outside the gene matches. This CDR3 is 15 amino acids long. The CDR3 DNA follows: TGTGCCAGCTCACCGACAGGGGGCTGGGATTCACCCCTCCACTTT. This sequence encodes CASSPTGGWDSPLHF.

This clone was recorded only once. CDR3 nucleotide sequence: TGCAGTGCTAGATCTACTTATGGCTACACCTTC. Its protein is CSARSTYGYTF. This rearrangement joins TRBV20-1 to TRBJ1-2; no clear D. Germline V lookup: CDR1 DFQATT, CDR2 SNEGSKA (reference sequence). The CDR3 has 11 residues. The germline V and J ends were trimmed by 2 bases and 5 bases, with 6 bases remaining between them.

This clone was detected a few times. V usage is TRBV15 and J usage is TRBJ1-2; D is perhaps TRBD1 (5 bases). This CDR3 has 16 amino acids. Between the trimmed V and J ends, which lost 1 base and 8 bases, there was a span of 20 bases. Germline loops: CDR1 LNHNV, CDR2 YYDKDF (reference sequence). The CDR3 DNA reads TGTGCCACCAGCAGAGGAATTGCCGGACATGGCCGGGGCTACACCTTC. Translated: CATSRGIAGHGRGYTF. The full variable domain, its missing parts supplied by reference TRBV15 and TRBJ1-2, is DAMVIQNPRYQVTQFGKPVTLSCSQTLNHNVMYWYQQKSSQAPKLLFHYYDKDFNNEADTPDNFQSRRPNTSFCFLDIRSPGLGDTAMYLCATSRGIAGHGRGYTFGSGTRLTVV.

The gene calls are TRBV7-2 and TRBJ2-4; 10 bases match TRBD1. Trimming at V came to 5 bases and at J to 5 bases, leaving 3 bases not matched to a gene. CDR3 length equals 14 residues. CDR1 is SGHTA and CDR2 is FQGNSA in the germline V gene. CDR3: CASSQDRGENIQYF. CDR3 sequence (DNA): TGTGCCAGCAGCCAGGACAGGGGGGAAAACATTCAGTACTTC.

The V call is TRBV3-1 (or the pseudogene TRBV3-2), the J call TRBJ2-3, with D perhaps TRBD1 (5 bases). Trimming pared 0 bases from V and 3 bases from J, leaving 13 bases between. CDR1 LGHDT and CDR2 YNNKEL come from the germline V gene (reference sequence). The CDR3 consists of 16 residues. Here the CDR3 DNA reads TGTGCCAGCAGCCAAGATGTAGGGGTTGGAACAGATACGCAGTATTTT. It translates to CASSQDVGVGTDTQYF.

V usage is TRBV5-1 and J usage is TRBJ1-2; possible D gene TRBD1, 5 bases. V gave up 3 bases and J gave up 2 bases, with 11 bases separating them. Germline V lookup: CDR1 SGHRS, CDR2 YFSETQ. The CDR3 length is 14 residues. The CDR3 coding sequence is TGCGCCAGCAGCTCTATCCGGGGGAACTATGGCTACACCTTC. Translation: CASSSIRGNYGYTF.

This clone was seen a single time. V is TRBV12-3 or TRBV12-4 and J is TRBJ1-1, with D possibly TRBD1 on 5 matching bases. This CDR3 is built from 13 residues. The V and J ends lost 5 bases and 1 base respectively, with 8 bases between them. CDR3 sequence: CASSMQGNTEAFF. CDR3 DNA: TGTGCCAGCAGTATGCAGGGGAACACTGAAGCTTTCTTT.

This clone was observed a few times. The J gene is TRBJ1-4, the V gene TRBV6-5, with 8 nucleotides matching TRBD1. CDR1 is MNHEY and CDR2 is SVGAGI in the germline V gene. CDR3 length: 12 amino acids. Losses at the gene ends were 6 bases for V and 8 bases for J; bases not matched to a gene: 2. CDR3 sequence: CASRTGDEKLFF. The CDR3 coding sequence is TGTGCCAGCAGGACAGGGGACGAAAAACTGTTTTTT.

The chain combines TRBV14 with TRBJ2-1; the match to TRBD1 covers 9 bases. This CDR3 comprises 17 residues. J lost 4 bases, V lost 2 bases, and 9 bases had no gene match. The germline V gene encodes CDR1 SGHDN and CDR2 FVKESK. CDR3 amino acids: CASSQLTGTGLYNEQFF. CDR3 nucleotides: TGTGCCAGCAGCCAACTCACCGGGACAGGGCTTTACAATGAGCAGTTCTTC.

The count of this clone is one. The rearrangement joins TRBV2 to TRBJ1-4; D remains ambiguous. The CDR3 totals 15 residues. In germline, CDR1 is SNHLY, CDR2 FYNNEI. V lost 0 bases and J lost 6, with 11 bases in between. The CDR3 DNA is TGTGCCAGCAGTGAAGCTGCCGGGGAAGATGAAAAACTGTTTTTT. It is translated as CASSEAAGEDEKLFF.

Notes on this clone: At one boundary the junction diverges from the germline segment, which might be a read error. The CDR3, as DNA: TGTGCTAGCAGCTCAACAGGGGTCGCCAAAAACATTCAGTACTTC. Translating it yields CASSSTGVAKNIQYF. The V gene is TRBV7-7, the J gene TRBJ2-4; 7 bases are a match to TRBD1. The CDR3 runs to 15 residues. Per the germline V gene, CDR1 is SSHAT and CDR2 is FNYEAQ (reference sequence). Complete variable domain (other parts from reference TRBV7-7 and TRBJ2-4): GAGVSQSPRYKVTKRGQDVTLRCDPISSHATLYWYQQALGQGPEFLTYFNYEAQPDKSGLPSDRFSAERPEGSISTLTIQRTEQRDSAMYRCASSSTGVAKNIQYFGAGTRLSVL.